A single sample is the source of the 14 T cell receptor beta chains below, sequenced in a study of cytomegalovirus exposure and HLA in healthy donors. TCRdb keeps only in-frame clones here, not all; method: immunoSEQ multiplex PCR. Of about 250,000 clones detected, roughly 87% appear once; the ten largest clones hold around 13%. The specimen was PBMCs. Source of these receptors: a man younger than 35 in good health and CMV-seropositive.

The rearrangement uses TRBV6-5 and TRBJ1-1; 10 positions agree with TRBD1. Per the germline V gene, CDR1 is MNHEY and CDR2 is SVGAGI. This CDR3 spans 14 amino acids. J gave up 4 bases and V 6 bases, and 5 bases lay outside the gene matches. In nucleotides, the CDR3 is TGTGCCAGCAGCACCGGACAGGGGGGCACTGAAGCTTTCTTT. This translates into CASSTGQGGTEAFF.

This rearrangement joins TRBV2 to TRBJ1-2; D is uncertain. From germline, CDR1 is SNHLY and CDR2 FYNNEI. The V and J ends lost 7 bases and 2 bases respectively, with 11 bases between them. The CDR3 runs to 13 residues. CDR3 region: CASKRTVNYGYTF. CDR3 nucleotides: TGTGCCAGCAAACGGACTGTGAACTATGGCTACACCTTC. Looking up the rest from reference TRBV2 and TRBJ1-2 gives the full variable domain: EPEVTQTPSHQVTQMGQEVILRCVPISNHLYFYWYRQILGQKVEFLVSFYNNEISEKSEIFDDQFSVERPDGSNFTLKIRSTKLEDSAMYFCASKRTVNYGYTFGSGTRLTVV.

The chain uses TRBV7-2 and TRBJ2-2; D is possibly TRBD2 (6 bases). Germline CDR1 reads SGHTA; CDR2 reads FQGNSA. V was pared by 7 bases and J by 6 bases, with 15 bases between. The CDR3 is made up of 14 amino acids. Here the CDR3 DNA reads TGTGCCAGCACCAAAACGGGGGTCGCCGGGGAGCTGTTTTTT. This sequence encodes CASTKTGVAGELFF.

The chain is built from TRBV19 and TRBJ2-7; a possible D gene is TRBD2 (6 bases). Germline lookup yields CDR1 LNHDA and CDR2 SQIVND (reference sequence). The CDR3 covers 15 residues. Between the trimmed V and J ends, which lost 3 bases and 7 bases, there was a span of 19 bases. CDR3 sequence reads: CASSIGAGPPEEQYF. The CDR3 bases are TGTGCCAGTAGTATCGGGGCGGGGCCCCCGGAGGAGCAGTACTTC.

The rearrangement joins TRBV27 to TRBJ2-7, with D possibly TRBD2 on 6 matching bases. The CDR3 contains 11 residues. The germline V gene encodes CDR1 MNHEY and CDR2 SMNVEV (reference sequence). V was pared by 8 bases and J by 10 bases, with 15 bases between. The CDR3 bases are TGTGCCAGCCAGACCGGGAGAACTCAGTACTTC. Its translation is CASQTGRTQYF.

The rearrangement links TRBV10-3 to TRBJ2-6; D gene ambiguous. Trimming pared 10 bases from V and 4 bases from J, leaving 11 bases between. Germline V gives CDR1 ENHRY, CDR2 SYGVKD. The CDR3 consists of 13 residues. CDR3 region: CATSLAGANVLTF. For the CDR3, the DNA is TGTGCCACCTCCCTCGCAGGGGCCAACGTCCTGACTTTC.

The chain is built from TRBV30 and TRBJ2-7, with no clear D. The V gene's germline CDR1 is GTSNPN and CDR2 SVGIG (reference sequence). This CDR3 has 11 amino acids. Deletions cut 5 bases from V and 0 bases from J, with 5 bases between. Here the CDR3 reads CAWRFSYEQYF. The CDR3 DNA reads as TGTGCCTGGCGGTTCTCCTACGAGCAGTACTTC.

This chain uses TRBV7-9 with TRBJ2-1; D is unclear. Germline V gives CDR1 SEHNR, CDR2 FQNEAQ (reference sequence). The CDR3 extends over 15 amino acids. Trimming cost V 4 bases and J 0 bases, with 10 bases left between them. Written as DNA, the CDR3 is TGTGCCAGCAGCTCCCTCGACCTCTCCTACAATGAGCAGTTCTTC. It encodes CASSSLDLSYNEQFF.

The chain uses TRBV27 and TRBJ2-3, with 10 nucleotides matching TRBD2. There are 15 residues in the CDR3. Germline V gene data show CDR1 as MNHEY and CDR2 as SMNVEV (reference sequence). V shed 0 bases, J shed 3 bases, and the junction held 0 bases outside the gene matches. As DNA, the CDR3 is TGTGCCAGCAGTTTATCGACTAGCGGGACAGATACGCAGTATTTT. Translated: CASSLSTSGTDTQYF.

The rearrangement joins TRBV6-5 to TRBJ1-1; TRBD1 might be the D (6 bases). V gave up 6 bases and J gave up 1 base, with 12 bases separating them. The CDR3 loop spans 14 amino acids. CDR1 MNHEY and CDR2 SVGAGI come from the germline V gene. CDR3 sequence (DNA): TGTGCCAGCAGGTACCGGGGGCAGAACACTGAAGCTTTCTTT. It translates to CASRYRGQNTEAFF.

There are a few counts of this clone. The rearrangement links TRBV6-1 to TRBJ2-7; 9 bases are shared with TRBD1. Germline trimming cut 3 bases from V and 5 bases from J; bases unmatched to any gene: 8. The CDR3 contains 15 residues. From germline, CDR1 is MNHNS and CDR2 SASEGT. CDR3: CASSDWDRVNNEQYF. Written as DNA, the CDR3 is TGTGCCAGCAGTGACTGGGACAGGGTGAATAACGAGCAGTACTTC.

A single count supports this clone. The V gene is TRBV27, the J gene TRBJ1-2; 7 bases line up with TRBD1. J lost 4 bases, V lost 0 bases, and 5 bases had no gene match. Germline V CDR1 and CDR2: MNHEY, SMNVEV (reference sequence). The CDR3 length is 15 residues. The CDR3 loop is CASSLSGGQVYGYTF. The CDR3 DNA sequence: TGTGCCAGCAGTTTATCAGGGGGCCAAGTCTATGGCTACACCTTC.

The rearrangement links TRBV5-1 to TRBJ2-6, with no clear D. The CDR3 loop spans 18 amino acids. Germline CDR1 SGHRS, CDR2 YFSETQ. V was clipped by 0 bases and J by 4 bases, with 17 bases between them. CDR3 loop: CASSLDHSHSSGANVLTF. The CDR3 nucleotides are TGCGCCAGCAGCTTGGATCACAGCCACTCCTCGGGGGCCAACGTCCTGACTTTC.

This clone was observed a few times. The V and J genes are TRBV7-6 and TRBJ2-3; D remains unclear. With 1 base removed from V and 0 bases from J, the gap between germline ends came to 8 bases. Germline loops: CDR1 SGHVS, CDR2 FNYEAQ. CDR3 length: 15 amino acids. The CDR3: CASSLVIGSTDTQYF. DNA of the CDR3: TGTGCCAGCAGCTTAGTTATAGGGAGCACAGATACGCAGTATTTT.